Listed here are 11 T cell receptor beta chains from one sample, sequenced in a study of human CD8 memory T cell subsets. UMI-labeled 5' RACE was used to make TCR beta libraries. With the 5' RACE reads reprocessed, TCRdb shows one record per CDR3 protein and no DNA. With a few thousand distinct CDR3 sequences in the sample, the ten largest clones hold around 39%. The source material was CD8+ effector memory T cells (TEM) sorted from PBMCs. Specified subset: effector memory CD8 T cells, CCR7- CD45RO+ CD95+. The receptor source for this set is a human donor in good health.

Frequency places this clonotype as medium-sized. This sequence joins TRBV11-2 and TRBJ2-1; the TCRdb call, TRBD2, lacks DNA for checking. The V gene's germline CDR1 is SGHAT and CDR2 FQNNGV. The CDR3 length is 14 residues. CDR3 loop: CASSLTSGVDEQFF.

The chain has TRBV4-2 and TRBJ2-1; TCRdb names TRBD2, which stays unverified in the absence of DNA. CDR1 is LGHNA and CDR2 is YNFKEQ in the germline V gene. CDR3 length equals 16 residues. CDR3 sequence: CASSPLGLADYNEQFF.

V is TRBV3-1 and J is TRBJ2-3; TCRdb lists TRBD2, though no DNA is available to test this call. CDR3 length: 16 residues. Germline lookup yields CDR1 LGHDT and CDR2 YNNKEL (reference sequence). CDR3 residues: CASSQVVATSTDTQYF.

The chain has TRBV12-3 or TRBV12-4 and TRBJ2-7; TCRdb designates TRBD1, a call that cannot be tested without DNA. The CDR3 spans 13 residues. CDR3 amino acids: CASSRTESYEQYF.

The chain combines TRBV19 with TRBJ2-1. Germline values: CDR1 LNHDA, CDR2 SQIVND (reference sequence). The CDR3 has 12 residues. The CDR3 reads CASASGELEQFF.

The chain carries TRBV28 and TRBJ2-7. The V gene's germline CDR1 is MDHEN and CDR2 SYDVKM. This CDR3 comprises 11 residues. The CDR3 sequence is CASSNHYEQYF.

CDR3 loop: CSARATGTGVAGELFF. V is TRBV20-1 and J is TRBJ2-2; checking the TCRdb D call of TRBD1 is not possible without DNA. This CDR3 comprises 16 residues. From germline, CDR1 is DFQATT and CDR2 SNEGSKA (reference sequence).

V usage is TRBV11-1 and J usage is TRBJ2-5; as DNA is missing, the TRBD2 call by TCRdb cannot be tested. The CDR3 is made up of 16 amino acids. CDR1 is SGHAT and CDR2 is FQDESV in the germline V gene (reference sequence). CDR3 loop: CASSLATSGRRETQYF.

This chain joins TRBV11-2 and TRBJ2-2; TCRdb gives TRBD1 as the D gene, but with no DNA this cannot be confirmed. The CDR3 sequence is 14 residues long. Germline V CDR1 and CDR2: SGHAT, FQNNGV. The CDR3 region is CASSLRGNTGELFF.

The CDR3 loop is CATSKGNPEAFF. The chain is built from TRBV15 and TRBJ1-1. The CDR3 runs to 12 residues. Looked up from germline, CDR1 is LNHNV and CDR2 is YYDKDF (reference sequence).

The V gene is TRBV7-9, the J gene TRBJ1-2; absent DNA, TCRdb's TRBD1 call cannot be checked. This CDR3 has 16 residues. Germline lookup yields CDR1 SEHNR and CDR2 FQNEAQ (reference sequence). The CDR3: CASSPKNTQGPEGYTF.